Included here is one T cell receptor (beta chain) sequence, with context. This record belongs to a study of blood T cell repertoires in COVID-19. V was shortened by 5 bases and J by 4 bases, with 11 bases between the two germline ends. This CDR3 region has 13 residues. Germline CDR1 reads SGHTA; CDR2 reads FQGNSA. TCRdb's table, derived via immunoSEQ multiplex PCR, lists solely in-frame clones and lacks some. The sample carries about 200,000 clones, approximately 86% recorded once. The source of this sequence is a woman aged 60 to 75 with acute COVID-19. Sample: PBMCs or T cells enriched from blood (not recorded which). The rearrangement uses TRBV7-2 and TRBJ1-2; D is perhaps TRBD1 (6 bases). This CDR3 is CASSATGPYGYTF. Written as DNA, the CDR3 is TGTGCCAGCAGCGCGACAGGTCCCTATGGCTACACCTTC.